This TCR beta chain was identified in a study of OX40 agonist ivuxolimab in advanced cancers. Background on the study: Partial responses occurred in three patients (one hepatocellular carcinoma, two cutaneous melanoma). Overall study results and limits: Partly responding patients at 0.1-3.0 mg/kg showed some of the smallest clonal expansion.

Enrollment shut out patients with autoimmune disease history or systemic immunosuppression. Sequenced by immunoSEQ multiplex PCR; TCRdb stores in-frame clones only, minus some. This sample carries approximately 40,000 clones, 83% of them seen once, and the ten largest clones take roughly 20%. Turning to this clone: Its target is unknown.

Germline V lookup: CDR1 SGHTA, CDR2 FQGNSA. This CDR3 is 15 amino acids long. V was pared by 4 bases and J by 2 bases, with 0 bases of the junction left unmatched. The starting material was CD4+ or CD8+ T cells sorted from blood, obtained in a trial of the OX40 agonist ivuxolimab. The chain uses TRBV7-2 and TRBJ2-1, with 12 bases fitting TRBD2. The clonotype was recovered from an adult with an advanced solid tumor such as melanoma, head and neck, liver or kidney cancer. CDR3 nucleotide sequence: TGTGCCAGCAGCTCTAGCGGGGGGGCCTACAATGAGCAGTTCTTC. Its protein product is CASSSSGGAYNEQFF.